The 5 T cell receptor beta chains reported below all come from one sample, sequenced in a study of T cells after yellow fever vaccination. TCRdb re-analysed the 5' RACE reads in MiXCR, keeping a single row per CDR3 protein. The table records around 590,000 distinct CDR3 sequences, about 12% of them present only once. Specimen: PBMCs, collected on the day of the yellow fever booster vaccination. The receptors originated from a man aged 25-40 years who received the YFV17D yellow fever vaccine.

This clonotype has only a few counts. One end of the junction is discordant with germline, which a read error may explain. The CDR3 DNA reads as TGTGCCAGCTCCCCACCAGCGGGGGCCGGAGAAAAACCGTTTTTT. Residues: CASSPPAGAGEKPFF. The gene calls are TRBV18 and TRBJ1-4; D might be TRBD1 (6 bases). The CDR3 runs to 15 residues. Looked up from germline, CDR1 is KGHSH and CDR2 is LQKENI. The whole variable domain, remainder taken from reference TRBV18 and TRBJ1-4, is NAGVMQNPRHLVRRRGQEARLRCSPMKGHSHVYWYRQLPEEGLKFMVYLQKENIIDESGMPKERFSAEFPKEGPSILRIQQVVRGDSAAYFCASSPPAGAGEKPFFGSGTQLSVL.

V and J are TRBV7-6 and TRBJ2-7, with 10 bases aligning to TRBD2. Trimming cost V 5 bases and J 2 bases; bases outside gene matches: 9. CDR1 is SGHVS, CDR2 FNYEAQ, per germline. This CDR3 is built from 16 residues. The CDR3 here is CASSDRTSGSPYEQYF. For the CDR3, the DNA is TGTGCCAGCAGCGACCGGACTAGCGGTTCCCCCTACGAGCAGTACTTC.

This clonotype was seen a few times. The rearrangement links TRBV24-1 to TRBJ2-3; 10 nucleotides agree with TRBD1. This CDR3 is built from 18 residues. From germline, CDR1 is KGHDR and CDR2 SFDVKD. Trimming at V came to 4 bases and at J to 3 bases, leaving 12 bases not matched to a gene. The CDR3 DNA is TGTGCCACCAGTGAGGGACCGGGACAGGGGAGAGGGACAGATACGCAGTATTTT. Amino acids: CATSEGPGQGRGTDTQYF.

The chain joins TRBV20-1 to TRBJ2-7; no definite D call. Germline values: CDR1 DFQATT, CDR2 SNEGSKA (reference sequence). This CDR3 comprises 13 residues. The V gene lost 2 bases and the J gene lost 6 bases, with 14 bases spanning the gap. The CDR3 spells CSARSPPGGEQYF. The CDR3 nucleotides are TGCAGTGCTAGAAGCCCCCCGGGCGGCGAGCAGTACTTC.

This clonotype was seen a handful of times. This sequence joins TRBV7-9 and TRBJ1-2, with D unclear. V lost 8 bases and J 4 bases, leaving 14 bases between the germline ends. CDR3 size: 13 residues. Germline V gene lookup returns CDR1 SEHNR and CDR2 FQNEAQ (reference sequence). CDR3: CASGGLGSYGYTF. CDR3 bases: TGTGCCAGCGGCGGCTTGGGAAGCTATGGCTACACCTTC.